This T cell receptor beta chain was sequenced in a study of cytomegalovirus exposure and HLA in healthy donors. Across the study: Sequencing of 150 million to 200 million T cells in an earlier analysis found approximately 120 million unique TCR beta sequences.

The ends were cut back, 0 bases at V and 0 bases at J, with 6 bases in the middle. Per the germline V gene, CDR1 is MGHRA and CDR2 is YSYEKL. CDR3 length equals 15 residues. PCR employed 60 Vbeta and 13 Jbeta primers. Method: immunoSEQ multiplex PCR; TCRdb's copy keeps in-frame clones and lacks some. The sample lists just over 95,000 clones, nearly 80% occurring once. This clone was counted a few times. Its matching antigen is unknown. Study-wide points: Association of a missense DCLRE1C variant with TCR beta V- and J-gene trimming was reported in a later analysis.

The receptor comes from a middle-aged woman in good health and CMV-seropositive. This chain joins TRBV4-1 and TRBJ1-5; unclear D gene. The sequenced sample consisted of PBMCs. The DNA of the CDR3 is TGCGCCAGCAGCCAAGAAGCAGGTAGCAATCAGCCCCAGCATTTT. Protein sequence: CASSQEAGSNQPQHF.